This TCR beta chain came from a study of T cell repertoires in cytomegalovirus infection. Study-wide context: Public TCR beta signatures indicated both CMV infection and matching HLA type. Study-wide points: What dominated the ex vivo response were HLA-C-restricted CMV-specific TCR beta clonotypes.

The junction had 4 bases not matched to a gene; V was cut back by 5 bases and J by 4 bases. Germline CDR1 SGHTA, CDR2 FQGNSA. This CDR3 region has 15 residues. Many counts were recorded for this clonotype. Antigen: not known. TCRdb analysed the reads with MiXCR anew, one entry per CDR3 protein. The sample has more than 200,000 distinct CDR3 sequences, 8% to 9.5% seen once. This sequence joins TRBV7-2 and TRBJ2-2; 10 bases are a match to TRBD2. This TCR derives from a human donor in good health (CMV status not recorded). Some clones in this sample may be carry-over from other donors' samples. Sequences were obtained from PBMCs. The CDR3 DNA is TGTGCCAGCAGCCCCCGGACTAGCGGCACCGGGGAGCTGTTTTTT. It translates to CASSPRTSGTGELFF.